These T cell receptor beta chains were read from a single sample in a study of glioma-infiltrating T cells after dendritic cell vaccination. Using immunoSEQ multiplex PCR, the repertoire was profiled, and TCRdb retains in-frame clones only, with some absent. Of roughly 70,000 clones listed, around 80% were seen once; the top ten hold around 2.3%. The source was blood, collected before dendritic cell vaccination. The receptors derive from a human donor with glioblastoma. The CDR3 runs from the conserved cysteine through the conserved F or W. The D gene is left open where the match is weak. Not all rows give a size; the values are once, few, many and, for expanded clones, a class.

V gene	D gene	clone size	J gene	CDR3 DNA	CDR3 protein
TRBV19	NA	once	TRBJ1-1	TGTGCCAGTACCACGGACGGGAAATACACTGAAGCTTTCTTT	CASTTDGKYTEAFF
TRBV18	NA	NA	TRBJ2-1	TGTGCCAGCTCACAACAAGGGGGTGAAAATGAGCAGTTCTTC	CASSQQGGENEQFF
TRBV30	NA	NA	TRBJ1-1	TGTGCCTGGAGTGTAGGGGGGGTTAACACTGAAGCTTTCTTT	CAWSVGGVNTEAFF
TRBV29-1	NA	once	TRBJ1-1	TGCAGCGTGGAGGGACCCCGTGGCGCTGAAGCTTTCTTT	CSVEGPRGAEAFF
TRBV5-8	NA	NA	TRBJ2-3	TGTGCCAGCAGCTTGGGGTCTATTCGCACAGATACGCAGTATTTT	CASSLGSIRTDTQYF
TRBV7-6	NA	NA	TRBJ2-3	TGTGCCAGCAGCCCAGGGGTCACAGATACGCAGTATTTT	CASSPGVTDTQYF
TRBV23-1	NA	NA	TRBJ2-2	TGCGCCAGCAGTCAAAAGGACGGGGGGAACACCGGGGAGCTGTTTTTT	CASSQKDGGNTGELFF
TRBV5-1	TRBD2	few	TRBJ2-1	TGCGCCAGCAGCCCTGGACTAGCGGGTTACAATGAGCAGTTCTTC	CASSPGLAGYNEQFF
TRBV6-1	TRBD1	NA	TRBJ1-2	TGTGCCAGCAATAACAGGGGCTCCGGGCATGGCTACACCTTC	CASNNRGSGHGYTF
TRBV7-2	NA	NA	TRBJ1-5	TGTGCCAGCAGTCCGCGGAGGGGTCAGCCCCAGCATTTT	CASSPRRGQPQHF
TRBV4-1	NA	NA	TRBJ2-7	TGCGCCAGCAGCCACCGAACGGGAACCTTTGAGCGGCAGTACTTC	CASSHRTGTFERQYF
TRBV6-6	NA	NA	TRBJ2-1	TGTGCCAGCAGTCCCCCCCTGAGTGAGCAGTTCTTC	CASSPPLSEQFF
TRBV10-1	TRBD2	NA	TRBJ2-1	TGCGCCAGCAGTGAGAGCGGGAAGAGCTCCTACAATGAGCAGTTCTTC	CASSESGKSSYNEQFF
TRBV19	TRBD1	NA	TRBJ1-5	TGTGCCAGTAGTATTGGGACAGGGCTCAATCAGCCCCAGCATTTT	CASSIGTGLNQPQHF
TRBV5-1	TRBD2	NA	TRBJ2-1	TGCGCCAGCAGCTTGGAATTGGGGGAGACTAGCGGGAGGGCCAATGAGCAGTTCTTC	CASSLELGETSGRANEQFF
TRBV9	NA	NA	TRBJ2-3	TGTGCCAGCAGCCTATACACAGATACGCAGTATTTT	CASSLYTDTQYF
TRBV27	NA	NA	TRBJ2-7	TGTGCCAGCAGTTTATATACGGGGAGCTCCTACGAGCAGTACTTC	CASSLYTGSSYEQYF
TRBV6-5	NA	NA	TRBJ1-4	TGTGCCAGCAGTTACACGGGGGGCGCCGAAAAACTGTTTTTT	CASSYTGGAEKLFF
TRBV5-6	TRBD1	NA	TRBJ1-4	TGTGCCAGCAGCCCCCGGACAGGGGCTGGGGAACTGTTTTTT	CASSPRTGAGELFF
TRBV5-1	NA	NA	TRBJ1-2	TGCGCCAGCAGCAAAACTTCAACAGGGAATGGCTACACCTTC	CASSKTSTGNGYTF
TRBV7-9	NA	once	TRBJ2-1	TGTGCCAGCAGCTTAGGACAGTACAATGAGCAGTTCTTC	CASSLGQYNEQFF
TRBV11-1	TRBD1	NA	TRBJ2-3	TGTGCCAGCAGCCTTGACGGGACAGCCGCTAGCACAGATACGCAGTATTTT	CASSLDGTAASTDTQYF
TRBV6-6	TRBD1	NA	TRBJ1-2	TGTGCCAGCAGTTACGGGACAGATAACTATGGCTACACCTTC	CASSYGTDNYGYTF
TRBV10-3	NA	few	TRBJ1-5	TGTGCCATCAGTGGTCGGGGAAACGATTTAAATCAGCCCCAGCATTTT	CAISGRGNDLNQPQHF
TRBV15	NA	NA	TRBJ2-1	TGTGCCACCAGCAGGAAGAGGGGGCGGGAGGTCTACAATGAGCAGTTCTTC	CATSRKRGREVYNEQFF
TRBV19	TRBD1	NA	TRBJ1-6	TGTGCCAGTAGCCAACGGACAGGTTTAAATTCACCCCTCCACTTT	CASSQRTGLNSPLHF
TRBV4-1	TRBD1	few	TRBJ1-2	TGCGCCAGCAGCCGCCCGGGACAGGGGGCGGGGTATGGCTACACCTTC	CASSRPGQGAGYGYTF
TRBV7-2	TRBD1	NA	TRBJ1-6	TGTGCCAGCCGGGGACAGGGGGTCTCACCCCTCCACTTT	CASRGQGVSPLHF
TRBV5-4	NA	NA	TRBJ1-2	TGTGCCAGCAGCTTGGTAGGGGTGCCCTATGGCTACACCTTC	CASSLVGVPYGYTF
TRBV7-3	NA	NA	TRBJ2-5	TGTGCCAGCAGCTTAACGTACGGGGGTTGGGAGACCCAGTACTTC	CASSLTYGGWETQYF
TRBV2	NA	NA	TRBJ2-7	TGTGCCAGCAGAACCGGGGGTTACGAGCAGTACTTC	CASRTGGYEQYF
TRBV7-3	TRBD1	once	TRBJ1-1	TGTGCCAGCAGCTTCGACAGGGGTGGTAGCACTGAAGCTTTCTTT	CASSFDRGGSTEAFF
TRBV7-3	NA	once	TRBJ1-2	TGTGCCAGCAGCTTAAAAGCTAATTATGGCTACACCTTC	CASSLKANYGYTF
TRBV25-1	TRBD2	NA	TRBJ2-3	TGTGCCAGCACCGAAACGGGACTAGACACAGATACGCAGTATTTT	CASTETGLDTDTQYF
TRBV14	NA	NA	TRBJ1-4	TGTGCCAGCAGCCGGGTCCAGGGGAAGAATGAAAAACTGTTTTTT	CASSRVQGKNEKLFF
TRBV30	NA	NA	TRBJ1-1	TGTGCCTGGATGGGTAACAGGTGGAACACTGAAGCTTTCTTT	CAWMGNRWNTEAFF
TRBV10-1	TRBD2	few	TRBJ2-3	TGCGCCAGCAGTGAGCCGACTAGCGGGGCGAGCACAGATACGCAGTATTTT	CASSEPTSGASTDTQYF
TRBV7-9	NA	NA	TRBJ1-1	TGTGCCAGCAGCCCGCAGGGCTGGGACACTGAAGCTTTCTTT	CASSPQGWDTEAFF
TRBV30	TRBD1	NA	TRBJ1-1	TGTGCCTGCGACAGGGGGCGAACTGAAGCTTTCTTT	CACDRGRTEAFF
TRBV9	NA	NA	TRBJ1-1	TGTGCCAGCAGCGTAGAACAGAACACTGAAGCTTTCTTT	CASSVEQNTEAFF
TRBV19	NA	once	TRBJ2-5	TGTGCCAGTAGTATAGCAGGGCAGTCAGGGGAGACCCAGTACTTC	CASSIAGQSGETQYF
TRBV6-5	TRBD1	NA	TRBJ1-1	TGTGCCAGCAGTTACAGACAGGGGTACACTGAAGCTTTCTTT	CASSYRQGYTEAFF
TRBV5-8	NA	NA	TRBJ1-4	TGTGCCAGCAGCTTGTGGGGGGAGAGTGAAAAACTGTTTTTT	CASSLWGESEKLFF
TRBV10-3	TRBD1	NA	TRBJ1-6	TGTGCCATCAGCCCTGCAGGGGGTGATTCACCCCTCCACTTT	CAISPAGGDSPLHF
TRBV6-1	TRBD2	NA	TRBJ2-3	TGTGCCAGCAGTACCGGGAGGGGAACTGATACGCAGTATTTT	CASSTGRGTDTQYF
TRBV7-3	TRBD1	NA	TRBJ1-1	TGTGCCAGCAGCGCGGGACAGGCAAACACTGAAGCTTTCTTT	CASSAGQANTEAFF
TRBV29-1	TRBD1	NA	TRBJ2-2	TGCAGCACCTCGACAGGGACGAACACCGGGGAGCTGTTTTTT	CSTSTGTNTGELFF
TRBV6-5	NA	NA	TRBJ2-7	TGTGCCGGCAGTTACGGGGGCAGGCGCTACTCCTACGAGCAGTACTTC	CAGSYGGRRYSYEQYF
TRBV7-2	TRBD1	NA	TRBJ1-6	TGTGCCAGCAGCCCAGGACAGGGTTATTCACCCCTCCACTTT	CASSPGQGYSPLHF
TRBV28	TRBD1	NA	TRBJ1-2	TGTGCCAGCAGACAACATGGACAGGGGAACTATGGCTACACCTTC	CASRQHGQGNYGYTF
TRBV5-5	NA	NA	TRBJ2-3	TGTGCCAGCAGCTTAGGAGGGGGCATGGATACGCAGTATTTT	CASSLGGGMDTQYF
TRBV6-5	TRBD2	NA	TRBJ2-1	TGTGCCTTCCCGCCCCGGGAGGGCCTGAATGAGCAGTTCTTC	CAFPPREGLNEQFF
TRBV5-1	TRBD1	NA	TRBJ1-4	TGCGCCAGCAGCTCCGGACAGGGGGCCGTTAATGAAAAACTGTTTTTT	CASSSGQGAVNEKLFF
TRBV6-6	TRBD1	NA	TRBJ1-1	TGTGCCAGCAGGCCCCGACAGGGGGCTCGGGATGAAGCTTTCTTT	CASRPRQGARDEAFF
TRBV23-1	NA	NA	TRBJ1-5	TGCGCCAGCAGTCCCCGACAGGTACGGGTCGAACCCCAGCCCCAGCATTTT	CASSPRQVRVEPQPQHF
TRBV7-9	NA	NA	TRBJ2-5	TGTGCCAGCAGCTTCGTCGGGGAGCAAGAGACCCAGTACTTC	CASSFVGEQETQYF
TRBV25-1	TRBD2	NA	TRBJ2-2	TGTGCCAGCGGGGACCCGGGGGGCACCGGGGAGCTGTTTTTT	CASGDPGGTGELFF
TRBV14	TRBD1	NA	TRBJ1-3	TGTGCCAGCAGCCTATGGACAGGGGCTGGAAACGCCATATATTTT	CASSLWTGAGNAIYF
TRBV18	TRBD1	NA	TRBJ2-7	TGTGCCAGCTCAAACAGGGGGCGGGCCTACGAGCAGTACTTC	CASSNRGRAYEQYF
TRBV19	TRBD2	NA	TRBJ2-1	TGTGCCAGTAGTATAGGGCCCGGACTAGCGGGTTTCAATGAGCAGTTCTTC	CASSIGPGLAGFNEQFF